This T cell receptor beta chain was identified during a study of identical twins listed by TCRdb under 2016. Background on the whole study: To test whether fetal clonotypes persist, the study used deep sequencing on TCR alpha and beta repertoires from monozygotic twins, unrelated adults of various ages, and cord blood. Replicate twin experiments were performed at different times using different library preparation protocols to rule out contamination.

A note on this clonotype: Its target antigen remains unknown. It has no much larger one-base neighbor in the sample; base qualities were not kept.

The library was generated by 5' RACE. Data came from an Illumina HiSeq 2000. A universal primer binding site was added through template switching, and the final cDNA carried a unique molecular identifier so that TCR cDNA molecules could be counted accurately. First-strand cDNA for TCR alpha and beta chains was synthesized from specific primers in the conserved constant-segment region. Each cDNA library was double barcoded, with a SMART-Mk sample barcode plus Illumina barcodes, to control for contamination. TruSeq adapter sequences along with Illumina sample barcodes were introduced in two successive PCR steps. The TCR alpha and beta cDNA libraries were sequenced on the Illumina HiSeq platform using custom primers. Regarding the original processing steps: MiGEC was used to process raw reads and extract unique molecular identifiers, and MiXCR was used to find CDR3 positions. Recombination models were inferred per individual with the repgenHMM and IGoR tools using an EM algorithm. The analysis of shared clonotypes was done with the tcR package in R, with sharing normalized by the product of cloneset sizes. To study raw recombination without the effects of thymic and clonal selection, out-of-frame nonproductive sequences were analyzed. In TCRdb, the public reads were trimmed at Q25 with fastp and aligned with MiXCR, with productive beta chains retained. Rows merge per CDR3 protein into single entries with the most common DNA and genes. These V and J calls are TCRdb output, not the study's own analysis. The sample table records 400,000 to 650,000 distinct CDR3 sequences; 22% of these occur just once. The top ten clonotypes cover roughly 0.9% of the sample.

All donors were healthy Caucasians. The twin cohort comprised three pairs of female monozygotic twins, all aged roughly 18 to 30 years. Positive isolation kits from Invitrogen were used to isolate the CD4+ and CD8+ T cell populations. Paper-wide results and their limitations: Compared with coincidental sharing between unrelated individuals, out-of-frame TCR alpha sequences shared between twins showed an excess of sequences with low generation probability. Invariant T cells such as MAIT and iNKT could partly confound zero-insertion analyses, although diverse VJ usage argued against such confounding for most clonotypes. Recombination models systematically underestimated out-of-frame TCR alpha sharing in monozygotic twins but agreed with sharing between unrelated individuals. Excess twin sharing in beta out-of-frame sequences was weaker because fewer shared sequences lowered the signal-to-noise ratio. Because the same donors could not be followed over many years, the conclusions relied on cross-sectional statistical analysis. Fewer insertions were carried by abundant cord blood beta clonotypes, a similar but weaker trend appeared in young adult naive repertoires, and no such trend appeared in memory repertoires.

V is cut back by 8 bases and J by 3 bases, with 10 bases in the junction unmatched. Inclusive of the bounding cysteine and phenylalanine, the CDR3 is 15 residues long. Of all the DNA, just the CDR3 is kept, 45 bases in frame from base 1. These same records also appear under a second study, on T cells expressing NK-cell markers. That second report states: In sorted CD3+CD56+NKG2C+, CD3+CD56+NKG2C- and CD3+CD56-NKG2C+ T-cell subsets from eight donors, TCR beta-chain repertoires were profiled. Among the eight sequenced donors, seven were HCMV-seropositive and one was HCMV-seronegative. To restrict sorting to alphabetaTCR-expressing T cells, an anti-gammadeltaTCR antibody was added in several experiments. In a handful of donors, the dominant CD3+CD56+NKG2C+ clonotypes were found to rank among the top 10 CD8+ clonotypes and to make up roughly 1.0-7.5% of CD8+ T cells. Those dominant clonotypes were again the most abundant among CD3+CD56-NKG2C+ cells in a few donors, at about 25-65%. Whether the expanded NKG2C-expressing T cell clones were specific for HCMV antigens was left unclear. All eight donors whose samples were sequenced were randomly selected healthy volunteers, three of them men and five women. To determine HCMV serostatus, a commercial ELISA kit was used to detect HCMV-specific IgG in serum. MIGEC was used to demultiplex reads and group reads by UMI, and MiTCR was used to assemble and quantify clonotypes. To exclude erroneous sequences, any TCR cDNA sequence not supported by at least two reads was discarded. The tcR package was used for downstream repertoire analysis, and clonotypes were matched across fractions by CDR3 nucleotide sequence plus V segment. VDJmatch was used to annotate antigen specificity against VDJdb, with one amino acid substitution in CDR3 permitted.

The sequenced material came from CD4+ T cells sorted from blood. The chain is assembled from TRBV12-3 or TRBV12-4 and TRBJ2-3, with 8 bases in between that match TRBD2. This clonotype was obtained from a woman under 30 in good health. At the DNA level, the sequence is TGTGCCAGCGCGTCCCAGGGCGGGAGGACAGATACGCAGTATTTT. It translates to CASASQGGRTDTQYF.